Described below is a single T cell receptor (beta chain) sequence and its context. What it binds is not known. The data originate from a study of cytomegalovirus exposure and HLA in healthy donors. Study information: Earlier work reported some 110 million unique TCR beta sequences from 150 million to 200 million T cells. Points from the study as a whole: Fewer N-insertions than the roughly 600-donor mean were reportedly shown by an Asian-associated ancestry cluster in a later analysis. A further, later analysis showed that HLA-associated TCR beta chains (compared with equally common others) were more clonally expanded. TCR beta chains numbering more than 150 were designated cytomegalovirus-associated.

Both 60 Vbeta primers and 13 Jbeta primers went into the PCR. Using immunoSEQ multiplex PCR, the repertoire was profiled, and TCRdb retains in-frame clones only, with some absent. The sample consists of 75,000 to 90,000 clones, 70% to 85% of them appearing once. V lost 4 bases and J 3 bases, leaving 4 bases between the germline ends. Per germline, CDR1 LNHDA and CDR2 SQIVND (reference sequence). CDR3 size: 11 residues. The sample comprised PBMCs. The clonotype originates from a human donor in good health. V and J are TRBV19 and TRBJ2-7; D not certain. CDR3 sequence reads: CASSNYYEQYF. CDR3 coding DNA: TGTGCCAGTAGTAACTACTACGAGCAGTACTTC.